The 8 T cell receptor beta chains given below trace back to one sample, sequenced in a study of vaccination effects on CD4 cells after COVID-19. Clones were sequenced by immunoSEQ multiplex PCR, and TCRdb holds only the in-frame ones, with some missing. The sample holds 42,000 or so clones, about three quarters seen once. Antigen-specific CD4+ T cells were expanded (with viral peptide pools) by the ViraFEST assay ahead of sequencing. Subsequent to ten to eleven days of culture, CD4+ T cells were isolated. Sometime from March through December 2020, the person acquired a SARS-CoV-2 infection that PCR confirmed. The antigens of these receptors remain unknown. Source: CD4+ T cells from PBMCs cultured with a peptide pool, taken before COVID-19 vaccination. These receptors all stem from a human donor who had a prior SARS-CoV-2 infection.

The chain carries TRBV30 and TRBJ2-1; D not resolved. In germline, CDR1 is GTSNPN, CDR2 SVGIG (reference sequence). This CDR3 region has 12 residues. The germline V and J ends were trimmed by 1 base and 12 bases, with 13 bases remaining between them. The CDR3 spells CAWSGPEWGQFF. The CDR3 DNA reads TGTGCCTGGAGTGGCCCGGAATGGGGGCAGTTCTTC.

This chain joins TRBV27 and TRBJ2-7; a weak D match, TRBD1 (5 bases). The germline CDR1 and CDR2 sequences are MNHEY and SMNVEV (reference sequence). V lost 1 base, J lost 0 bases, and 7 bases lay in between. The CDR3 has 14 residues. This CDR3 reads CASSLYRSSYEQYF. The CDR3 DNA is TGTGCCAGCAGTTTATACAGGAGCTCCTACGAGCAGTACTTC.

The gene calls are TRBV5-1 and TRBJ1-1; 7 bases fit TRBD1. In germline, CDR1 is SGHRS, CDR2 YFSETQ. V lost 4 bases to trimming and J lost 2 bases; unmatched junction nucleotides: 5. The CDR3 length is 14 residues. This chain's CDR3 is CASSPGTANTEAFF. CDR3 DNA sequence: TGCGCCAGCAGCCCCGGGACAGCTAACACTGAAGCTTTCTTT.

The rearrangement uses TRBV20-1 and TRBJ1-1, with D unclear. The CDR3 is 14 amino acids. V gave up 3 bases and J gave up 0 bases, with 11 bases separating them. Germline loops: CDR1 DFQATT, CDR2 SNEGSKA (reference sequence). The CDR3 loop is CSASVVRLNTEAFF. In DNA form, the CDR3 reads TGCAGTGCTAGTGTGGTTAGGCTGAACACTGAAGCTTTCTTT.

The chain links TRBV5-1 to TRBJ2-5, with 9 bases that match TRBD1. Trimming at V came to 4 bases and at J to 5 bases, leaving 3 bases not matched to a gene. In germline, CDR1 is SGHRS, CDR2 YFSETQ. The CDR3 is made up of 13 amino acids. As DNA, the CDR3 is TGCGCCAGCAGCGCCGGACAGGGGGAGACCCAGTACTTC. Translation: CASSAGQGETQYF.

The chain combines TRBV19 with TRBJ2-5; 7 positions agree with TRBD1. The CDR3 loop spans 16 amino acids. The V segment lost 2 bases and the J segment 5 bases; nucleotides outside the gene matches: 11. Germline CDR1 LNHDA, CDR2 SQIVND (reference sequence). The DNA for the CDR3 is TGTGCCAGTAGTATATTGGGGGACAGCCGCCGGGAGACCCAGTACTTC. This gives the protein CASSILGDSRRETQYF.

There are a few counts of this clone. The chain combines TRBV3-1 (or the pseudogene TRBV3-2) with TRBJ1-2; 7 bases fit TRBD1. The CDR3 consists of 14 residues. With V trimmed by 1 base and J by 7 bases, 6 bases remained unmatched. Germline V gene data show CDR1 as LGHDT and CDR2 as YNNKEL (reference sequence). In DNA form, the CDR3 reads TGTGCCAGCAGCCAAGCGGCAGGGGGTCGTGGCTACACCTTC. Amino acids: CASSQAAGGRGYTF.

The genes are TRBV27 and TRBJ2-2; TRBD2 matches at 9 bases. Trimming cost V 1 base and J 0 bases; bases outside gene matches: 9. Germline CDR1 and CDR2: MNHEY and SMNVEV (reference sequence). This CDR3 is built from 19 residues. As DNA, the CDR3 is TGTGCCAGCAGTTTATACGCTAGCGGGATATTAGCGAACACCGGGGAGCTGTTTTTT. As protein: CASSLYASGILANTGELFF.